The sequence of this TCR beta chain was determined in a study of post-analysis software for immune sequencing data. On the study more broadly: There were relapsing-remitting, secondary progressive and progressive-relapsing multiple sclerosis among the disease courses included. Whole-study results and caveats: Strong same-batch co-clustering of samples appeared with F measure clustering. TRBV5-6, TRBV5-1 and TRBV20-1 were among a handful of TRBV segments more frequent in patients than controls. Compared against controls, patients with multiple sclerosis displayed significantly lower normalized Chao1 diversity.

This clonotype was observed a single time. What it binds is unknown. The TCR beta cDNA libraries carried unique molecular identifiers. Each sample of roughly 0.9 to 11 million input T cells yielded about 500,000 cDNA molecules, so each molecule approximated one T cell. MiXCR was run by TCRdb on the PCR reads, yielding one entry per CDR3 protein. The sample yields some 700,000 distinct CDR3 sequences, 59% seen once. Looked up from germline, CDR1 is DFQATT and CDR2 is SNEGSKA (reference sequence). V shed 8 bases and J shed 4 bases, with 24 bases lying between them. The CDR3 runs 16 residues. This sequence originates from a girl aged 2-10 years with multiple sclerosis. The chain joins TRBV20-1 to TRBJ2-1, with D tentatively TRBD1 (6 bases). Source material: blood. CDR3 amino acids: CSSRETGLGVYNEQFF. CDR3 sequence (DNA): TGCAGTAGCCGAGAAACAGGGCTGGGGGTTTACAATGAGCAGTTCTTC.